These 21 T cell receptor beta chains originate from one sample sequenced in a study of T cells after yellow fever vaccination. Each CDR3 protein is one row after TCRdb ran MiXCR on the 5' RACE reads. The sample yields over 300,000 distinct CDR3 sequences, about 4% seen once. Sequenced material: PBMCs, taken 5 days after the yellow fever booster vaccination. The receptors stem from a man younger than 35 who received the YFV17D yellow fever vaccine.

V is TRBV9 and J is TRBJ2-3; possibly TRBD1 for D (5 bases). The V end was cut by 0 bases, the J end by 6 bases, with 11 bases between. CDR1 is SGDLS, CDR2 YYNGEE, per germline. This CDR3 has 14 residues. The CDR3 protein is CASSVGRGSDTQYF. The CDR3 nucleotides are TGTGCCAGCAGCGTAGGAAGGGGATCTGATACGCAGTATTTT.

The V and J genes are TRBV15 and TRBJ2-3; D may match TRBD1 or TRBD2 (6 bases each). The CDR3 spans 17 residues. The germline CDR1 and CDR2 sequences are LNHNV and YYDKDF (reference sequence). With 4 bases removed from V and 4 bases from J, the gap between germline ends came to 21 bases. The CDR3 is CATSIGPGGKNPDTQYF. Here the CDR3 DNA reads TGTGCCACCAGCATCGGACCCGGGGGCAAAAACCCAGATACGCAGTATTTT.

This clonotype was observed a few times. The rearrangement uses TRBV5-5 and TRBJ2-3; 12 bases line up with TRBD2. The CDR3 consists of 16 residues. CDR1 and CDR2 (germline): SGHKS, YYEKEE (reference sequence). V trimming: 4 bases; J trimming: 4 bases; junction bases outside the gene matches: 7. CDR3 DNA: TGTGCCAGCAGCCTATACCTAGCGGGGGGGCCAGATACGCAGTATTTT. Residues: CASSLYLAGGPDTQYF.

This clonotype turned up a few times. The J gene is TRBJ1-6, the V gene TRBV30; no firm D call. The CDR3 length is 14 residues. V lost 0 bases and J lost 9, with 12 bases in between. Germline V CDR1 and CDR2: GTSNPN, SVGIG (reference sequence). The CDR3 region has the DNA TGTGCCTGGAGTGTGGGTAGGGTCGGTTCACCCCTCCACTTT. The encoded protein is CAWSVGRVGSPLHF. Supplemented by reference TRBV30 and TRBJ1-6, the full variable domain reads SQTIHQWPATLVQPVGSPLSLECTVEGTSNPNLYWYRQAAGRGLQLLFYSVGIGQISSEVPQNLSASRPQDRQFILSSKKLLLSDSGFYLCAWSVGRVGSPLHFGNGTRLTVT.

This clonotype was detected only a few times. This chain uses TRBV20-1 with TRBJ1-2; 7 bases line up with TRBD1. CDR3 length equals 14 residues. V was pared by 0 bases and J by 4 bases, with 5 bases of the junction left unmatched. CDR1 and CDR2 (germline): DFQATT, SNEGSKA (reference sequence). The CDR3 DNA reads TGCAGTGCTAGAGAGCTGACAGGGCGCTATGGCTACACCTTC. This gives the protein CSARELTGRYGYTF.

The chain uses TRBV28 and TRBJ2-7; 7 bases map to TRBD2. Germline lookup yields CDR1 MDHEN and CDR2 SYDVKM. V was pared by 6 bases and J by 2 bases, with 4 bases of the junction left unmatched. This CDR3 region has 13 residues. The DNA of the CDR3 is TGTGCCAGCAGCCCGGGGGGAACCTACGAGCAGTACGTC. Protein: CASSPGGTYEQYV.

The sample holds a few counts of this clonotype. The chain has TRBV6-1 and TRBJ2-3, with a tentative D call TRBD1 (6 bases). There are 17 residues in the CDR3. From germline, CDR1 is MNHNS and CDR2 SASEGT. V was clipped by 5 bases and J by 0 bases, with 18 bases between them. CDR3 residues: CASSPRRQVLSTDTQYF. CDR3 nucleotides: TGTGCCAGCAGTCCGCGACGACAGGTCCTAAGCACAGATACGCAGTATTTT.

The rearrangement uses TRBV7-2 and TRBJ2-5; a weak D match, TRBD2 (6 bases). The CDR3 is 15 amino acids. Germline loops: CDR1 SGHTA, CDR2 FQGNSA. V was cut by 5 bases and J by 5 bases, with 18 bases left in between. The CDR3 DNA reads TGTGCCAGCAGCAACAACCGGGCCCGGGGGGAGACCCAGTACTTC. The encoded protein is CASSNNRARGETQYF. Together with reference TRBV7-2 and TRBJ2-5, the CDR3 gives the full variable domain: GAGVSQSPSNKVTEKGKDVELRCDPISGHTALYWYRQSLGQGLEFLIYFQGNSAPDKSGLPSDRFSAERTGGSVSTLTIQRTQQEDSAVYLCASSNNRARGETQYFGPGTRLLVL.

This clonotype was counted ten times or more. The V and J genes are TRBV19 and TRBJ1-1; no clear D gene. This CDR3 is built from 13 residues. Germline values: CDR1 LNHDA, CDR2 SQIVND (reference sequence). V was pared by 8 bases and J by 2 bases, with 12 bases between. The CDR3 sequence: CASARPANTEAFF. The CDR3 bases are TGTGCCAGTGCTAGGCCAGCCAACACTGAAGCTTTCTTT.

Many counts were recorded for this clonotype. Here the CDR3 reads CASSVAPGQGQYGYTF. For the CDR3, the DNA is TGTGCCAGCAGCGTAGCTCCGGGACAGGGCCAGTATGGCTACACCTTC. V usage is TRBV9 and J usage is TRBJ1-2; 9 bases align to TRBD1. The CDR3 has 16 amino acids. Germline V gives CDR1 SGDLS, CDR2 YYNGEE. V lost 0 bases to trimming and J lost 5 bases; unmatched junction nucleotides: 8.

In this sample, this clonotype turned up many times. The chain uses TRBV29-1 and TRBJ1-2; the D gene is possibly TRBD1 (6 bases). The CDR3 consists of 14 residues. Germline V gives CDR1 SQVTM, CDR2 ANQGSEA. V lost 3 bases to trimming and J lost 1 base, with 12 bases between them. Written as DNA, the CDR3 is TGCAGCGTTGACTCAGGGGCACTTAACTATGGCTACACCTTC. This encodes CSVDSGALNYGYTF.

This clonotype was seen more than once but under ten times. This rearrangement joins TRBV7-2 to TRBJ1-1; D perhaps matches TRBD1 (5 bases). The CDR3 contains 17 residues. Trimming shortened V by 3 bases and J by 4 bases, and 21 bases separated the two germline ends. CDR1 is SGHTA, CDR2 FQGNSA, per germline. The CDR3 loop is CASSLTVSSPPGTEAFF. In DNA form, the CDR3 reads TGTGCCAGCAGCTTGACAGTGAGCAGCCCCCCGGGCACTGAAGCTTTCTTT. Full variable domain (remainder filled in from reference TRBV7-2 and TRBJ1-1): GAGVSQSPSNKVTEKGKDVELRCDPISGHTALYWYRQSLGQGLEFLIYFQGNSAPDKSGLPSDRFSAERTGGSVSTLTIQRTQQEDSAVYLCASSLTVSSPPGTEAFFGQGTRLTVV.

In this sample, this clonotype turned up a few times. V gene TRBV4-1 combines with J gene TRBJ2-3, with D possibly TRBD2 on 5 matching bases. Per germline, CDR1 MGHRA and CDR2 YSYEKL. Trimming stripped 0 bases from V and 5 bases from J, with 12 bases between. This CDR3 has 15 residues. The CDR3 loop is CASSQDRGWGDTQYF. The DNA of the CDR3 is TGCGCCAGCAGCCAAGATCGGGGTTGGGGAGATACGCAGTATTTT.

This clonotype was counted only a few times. Here the CDR3 DNA reads TGTGCCAGCAGCTTAAACAGGGCTGAGTCTGAAGCTTTCTTT. It encodes CASSLNRAESEAFF. This chain uses TRBV7-6 with TRBJ1-1; D might be TRBD1 (6 bases). CDR3 length: 14 amino acids. Trimming cost V 2 bases and J 6 bases, with 13 bases left between them. Germline-derived CDR1 and CDR2 are SGHVS and FNYEAQ. Looking up the rest from reference TRBV7-6 and TRBJ1-1 gives the full variable domain: GAGVSQSPRYKVTKRGQDVALRCDPISGHVSLYWYRQALGQGPEFLTYFNYEAQQDKSGLPNDRFSAERPEGSISTLTIQRTEQRDSAMYRCASSLNRAESEAFFGQGTRLTVV.

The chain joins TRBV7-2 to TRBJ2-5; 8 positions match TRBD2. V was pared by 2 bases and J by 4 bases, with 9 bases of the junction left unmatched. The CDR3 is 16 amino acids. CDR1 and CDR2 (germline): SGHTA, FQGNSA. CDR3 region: CASSLSGSRGGETQYF. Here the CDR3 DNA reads TGTGCCAGCAGCTTATCTGGGTCCCGGGGGGGAGAGACCCAGTACTTC.

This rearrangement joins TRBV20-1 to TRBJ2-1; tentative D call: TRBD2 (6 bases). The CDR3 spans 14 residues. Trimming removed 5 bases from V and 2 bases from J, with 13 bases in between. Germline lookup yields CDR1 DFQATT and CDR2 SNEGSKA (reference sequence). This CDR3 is CSALPGRAYNEQFF. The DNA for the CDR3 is TGCAGTGCTCTTCCCGGGAGAGCCTACAATGAGCAGTTCTTC.

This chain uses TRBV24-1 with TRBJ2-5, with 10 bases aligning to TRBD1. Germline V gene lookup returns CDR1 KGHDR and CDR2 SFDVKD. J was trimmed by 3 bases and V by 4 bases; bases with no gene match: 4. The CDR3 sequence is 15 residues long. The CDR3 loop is CATSEAGTGEETQYF. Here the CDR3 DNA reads TGTGCCACCAGTGAAGCCGGGACAGGGGAAGAGACCCAGTACTTC.

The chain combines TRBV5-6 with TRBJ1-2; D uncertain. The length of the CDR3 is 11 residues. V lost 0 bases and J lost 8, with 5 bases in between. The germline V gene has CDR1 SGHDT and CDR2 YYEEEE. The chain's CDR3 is CASSLDRGYTF. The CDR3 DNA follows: TGTGCCAGCAGCTTGGACCGGGGCTACACCTTC.

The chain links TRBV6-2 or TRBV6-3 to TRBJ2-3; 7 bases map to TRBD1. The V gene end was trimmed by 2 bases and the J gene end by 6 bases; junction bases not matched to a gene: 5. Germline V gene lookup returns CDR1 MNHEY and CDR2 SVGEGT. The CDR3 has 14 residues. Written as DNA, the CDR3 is TGTGCCAGCAGTTACCCGACAGGGCTCGATACGCAGTATTTT. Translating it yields CASSYPTGLDTQYF.

Written as DNA, the CDR3 is TGTGCCAGCACCCATTGGAGGGAAGAGACCCAGTACTTC. The encoded protein is CASTHWREETQYF. This sequence joins TRBV5-4 and TRBJ2-5; D perhaps matches TRBD2 (6 bases). Looked up from germline, CDR1 is SGHNT and CDR2 is YYREEE (reference sequence). V was shortened by 6 bases and J by 3 bases, with 12 bases between the two germline ends. The CDR3 runs to 13 residues.

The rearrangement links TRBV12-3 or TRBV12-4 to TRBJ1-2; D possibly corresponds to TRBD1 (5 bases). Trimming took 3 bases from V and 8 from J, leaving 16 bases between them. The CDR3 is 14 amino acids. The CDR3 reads CASSFTTVPVGYTF. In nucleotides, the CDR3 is TGTGCCAGCAGTTTTACGACAGTGCCCGTGGGCTACACCTTC.